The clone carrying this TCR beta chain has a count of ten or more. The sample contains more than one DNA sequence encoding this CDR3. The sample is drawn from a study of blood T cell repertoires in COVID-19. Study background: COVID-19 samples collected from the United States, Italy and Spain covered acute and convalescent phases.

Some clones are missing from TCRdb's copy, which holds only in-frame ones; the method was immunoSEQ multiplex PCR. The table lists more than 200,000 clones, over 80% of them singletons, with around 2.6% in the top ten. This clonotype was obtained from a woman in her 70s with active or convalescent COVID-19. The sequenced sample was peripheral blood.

CDR3 in amino acids: CASSLSYTEAFF. The CDR3 DNA reads TGTGCCAGCAGTTTGAGTTACACTGAAGCTTTCTTT. The V gene is TRBV12-3 or TRBV12-4, the J gene TRBJ1-1; D uncertain. V lost 3 bases and J 3 bases, leaving 5 bases between the germline ends. The CDR3 runs 12 residues.